One and the same sample provided the 17 T cell receptor beta chains below, sequenced in a study of cytomegalovirus exposure and HLA in healthy donors. PCR was performed using 60 Vbeta and 13 Jbeta primers. Profiled with immunoSEQ multiplex PCR; TCRdb holds only in-frame clones, not every one. The sample records about 120,000 clones, over 60% being singletons. The sample was PBMCs. The receptor set was obtained from a woman in her thirties or forties in good health and CMV-seropositive.

V gene TRBV6-1 combines with J gene TRBJ1-2; D ambiguous. The CDR3 spans 13 residues. V shed 3 bases and J shed 3 bases, with 8 bases lying between them. Per the germline V gene, CDR1 is MNHNS and CDR2 is SASEGT. The CDR3: CASSDPGYYGYTF. The DNA for the CDR3 is TGTGCCAGCAGTGACCCAGGATACTATGGCTACACCTTC.

The chain's CDR3 is CASSSSRGTDTQYF. DNA for the CDR3: TGTGCCAGTAGTTCTTCCCGAGGCACAGATACGCAGTATTTT. V and J are TRBV19 and TRBJ2-3; D uncertain. This CDR3 is 14 amino acids long. Germline V gene data show CDR1 as LNHDA and CDR2 as SQIVND (reference sequence). V lost 5 bases, J lost 1 base, and 10 bases lay in between.

V is TRBV19 and J is TRBJ1-5; D is perhaps TRBD1 (5 bases). V was cut by 5 bases and J by 7 bases, with 12 bases left in between. The CDR3 contains 13 residues. CDR1 and CDR2 from the germline V gene are LNHDA and SQIVND (reference sequence). CDR3 loop: CASSGQGRQPQHF. Written as DNA, the CDR3 is TGTGCCAGTAGTGGGCAGGGCAGGCAGCCCCAGCATTTT.

The chain joins TRBV7-3 to TRBJ2-7; no clear D gene. Germline V CDR1 and CDR2: SGHTA, FQGTGA. The CDR3 covers 13 residues. Trimming stripped 5 bases from V and 5 bases from J, with 13 bases between. CDR3 region: CASSPGPLDEQYF. In nucleotides, the CDR3 is TGTGCCAGCAGCCCAGGCCCGCTGGACGAGCAGTACTTC.

This chain uses TRBV2 with TRBJ2-3, with TRBD2 identical over 8 bases. With 9 bases clipped from V and 6 bases from J, the junction kept 8 bases outside the gene matches. CDR1 and CDR2 (germline): SNHLY, FYNNEI. The CDR3 loop spans 13 amino acids. As DNA, the CDR3 is TGTGCCAGGTCCGGGACTAGAGGCGATACGCAGTATTTT. Encoded protein: CARSGTRGDTQYF. The variable domain in full, completed from reference TRBV2 and TRBJ2-3, reads EPEVTQTPSHQVTQMGQEVILRCVPISNHLYFYWYRQILGQKVEFLVSFYNNEISEKSEIFDDQFSVERPDGSNFTLKIRSTKLEDSAMYFCARSGTRGDTQYFGPGTRLTVL.

The V call is TRBV6-4, the J call TRBJ2-1; D is perhaps TRBD1 (6 bases). The CDR3 covers 13 residues. Germline V CDR1 and CDR2: MRHNA, SNTAGT. V dropped 6 bases and J dropped 9 bases, with 15 bases sitting between them. CDR3 DNA sequence: TGTGCCAGCAGCCCATCAGGGGCGGGTGAGCAGTTCTTC. It is translated as CASSPSGAGEQFF.

The rearrangement links TRBV4-1 to TRBJ1-2; TRBD1 matches at 8 bases. Per germline, CDR1 MGHRA and CDR2 YSYEKL. This CDR3 region has 15 residues. J gave up 4 bases and V 2 bases, and 6 bases lay outside the gene matches. Written as DNA, the CDR3 is TGCGCCAGCAGCCAACCTCAGGGGGCGAGCTATGGCTACACCTTC. This encodes CASSQPQGASYGYTF.

This chain connects TRBV9 to TRBJ2-3; TRBD2 is a possible D gene (7 bases). CDR1 is SGDLS and CDR2 is YYNGEE in the germline V gene. Trimming took off 2 bases at V and 5 bases at J, with 15 bases between the two ends. CDR3 size: 15 residues. CDR3 amino acids: CASSVGGHGGDTQYF. CDR3 coding DNA: TGTGCCAGCAGCGTCGGGGGGCATGGAGGAGATACGCAGTATTTT.

In the case of this clone: The same CDR3 arises from other DNA sequences in this sample as well. The chain is built from TRBV18 and TRBJ1-1; tentatively, D is TRBD1 (5 bases). With 6 bases removed from V and 1 base from J, the gap between germline ends came to 9 bases. Germline V lookup: CDR1 KGHSH, CDR2 LQKENI. There are 13 residues in the CDR3. CDR3 bases: TGTGCCAGCTCGCCAGGACAGAACACTGAAGCTTTCTTT. Its protein product is CASSPGQNTEAFF.

V usage is TRBV7-8 and J usage is TRBJ2-7; D unresolved. The CDR3 sequence is 16 residues long. V gave up 1 base and J gave up 0 bases, with 13 bases separating them. The germline CDR1 and CDR2 sequences are SGHVS and FQNEAQ. The CDR3 bases are TGTGCCAGCAGCTTAGATGTGGGCGAGAGCTCCTACGAGCAGTACTTC. Its translation is CASSLDVGESSYEQYF.

The CDR3 loop is CASSSDTGQPQHF. In DNA, the CDR3 is TGCGCCAGCAGTTCGGACACGGGTCAGCCCCAGCATTTT. V gene TRBV5-1 combines with J gene TRBJ1-5; tentatively, D is TRBD1 (5 bases). The germline V gene encodes CDR1 SGHRS and CDR2 YFSETQ. CDR3 length: 13 residues. Trimming removed 5 bases from V and 6 bases from J, with 12 bases in between.

The V call is TRBV7-3, the J call TRBJ2-1; 12 nucleotides agree with TRBD2. The junction had 12 bases not matched to a gene; V was cut back by 5 bases and J by 7 bases. In germline, CDR1 is SGHTA, CDR2 FQGTGA. The CDR3 runs to 17 residues. This CDR3 reads CASSAQILAGGGNEQFF. CDR3 coding DNA: TGTGCCAGCAGCGCCCAAATACTAGCGGGAGGTGGAAATGAGCAGTTCTTC. Full variable domain (remainder filled in from reference TRBV7-3 and TRBJ2-1): GAGVSQTPSNKVTEKGKYVELRCDPISGHTALYWYRQSLGQGPEFLIYFQGTGAADDSGLPNDRFFAVRPEGSVSTLKIQRTERGDSAVYLCASSAQILAGGGNEQFFGPGTRLTVL.

The chain carries TRBV27 and TRBJ1-5; D is unclear. V lost 3 bases, J lost 9 bases, and 12 bases lay in between. CDR3 size: 13 residues. Per the germline V gene, CDR1 is MNHEY and CDR2 is SMNVEV (reference sequence). The CDR3 region is CASSFREEGPQHF. The DNA for the CDR3 is TGTGCCAGCAGTTTTAGGGAGGAGGGGCCCCAGCATTTT.

This chain links TRBV9 with TRBJ2-7, with a tentative D call TRBD2 (5 bases). V was shortened by 1 base and J by 3 bases, with 14 bases between the two germline ends. CDR1 is SGDLS and CDR2 is YYNGEE in the germline V gene. The CDR3 is made up of 15 amino acids. CDR3 residues: CASSVSGRAGYEQYF. CDR3 bases: TGTGCCAGCAGCGTATCTGGGCGCGCGGGCTACGAGCAGTACTTC.

The chain employs TRBV6-1 and TRBJ1-5; 7 bases are shared with TRBD1. CDR1 MNHNS and CDR2 SASEGT come from the germline V gene. Germline trimming cut 8 bases from V and 2 bases from J; bases unmatched to any gene: 6. This CDR3 has 14 amino acids. The CDR3 reads CASLQGMGNQPQHF. CDR3 nucleotides: TGTGCCAGCCTACAGGGGATGGGCAATCAGCCCCAGCATTTT.

Concerning this clone: Its ends do not fully match the called genes, so a read error is possible. This chain connects TRBV7-7 to TRBJ1-1; D gene unclear. Germline assignment: CDR1 SSHAT and CDR2 FNYEAQ (reference sequence). The CDR3 runs 12 residues. The CDR3 reads CASTYLGGEAFF. The DNA for the CDR3 is TGTGCTAGCACCTACCTGGGAGGTGAAGCTTTCTTT.

The chain has TRBV6-4 and TRBJ2-1, with D maybe TRBD1 (5 bases). The CDR3 consists of 15 residues. Germline CDR1 is MRHNA and CDR2 is SNTAGT. The germline V and J ends were trimmed by 0 bases and 8 bases, with 14 bases remaining between them. The DNA for the CDR3 is TGTGCCAGCAGTGACTCCGGACACCCCACGGATGAGCAGTTCTTC. Its protein product is CASSDSGHPTDEQFF.